This is a list of T cell receptor beta chains from one sample in a study of shared clonotypes between healthy human individuals. Data came from immunoSEQ multiplex PCR; TCRdb stores just in-frame clones and leaves some out. The table shows hundreds of thousands of clones, with 90% to 96% occurring only once. The sequencing sample was made of naive CD4+ T cells sorted from blood. These receptors were obtained from a woman aged 30 to 39 in good health. Both conserved end residues are part of each CDR3. The D gene is left open where the match is weak. A row's size may be missing; if present it is once, few, many or a size class.

- TRBJ1-1 TRBV28 - TGTGCCAGCAGTTCCCGTATGAACACTGAAGCTTTCTTT CASSSRMNTEAFF
- TRBJ1-4 TRBV25-1 - TGTGCCAGCAGTGACTTGCGGGAAAAACTGTTTTTT CASSDLREKLFF
TRBD2 TRBJ2-7 TRBV6-5 - TGTGCCAGCAGTTTGACTAGCGGGGAACCCTACGAGCAGTACTTC CASSLTSGEPYEQYF
- TRBJ1-2 TRBV28 - TGTGCCAGCAGTTTGACAGGCTCTAACTATGGCTACACCTTC CASSLTGSNYGYTF
TRBD2 TRBJ2-1 TRBV4-1 - TGCGCCAGCAGCCAACGCGAACTAGCGGGAGGGGTCTCCTACAATGAGCAGTTCTTC CASSQRELAGGVSYNEQFF
- TRBJ2-3 TRBV5-1 - TGCGCCAGCAGAGTCGGCTTGACGTCTAGCACAGATACGCAGTATTTT CASRVGLTSSTDTQYF
TRBD1 TRBJ2-1 TRBV6-4 - TGTGCCAGCAGTGAGACAGGGCGCACCTACAATGAGCAGTTCTTC CASSETGRTYNEQFF
TRBD1 TRBJ1-5 TRBV7-9 - TGTGCCAGCAGCTCAACTCGGACAGGGATGGACAATCAGCCCCAGCATTTT CASSSTRTGMDNQPQHF
TRBD2 TRBJ2-1 TRBV11-3 - TGTGCCAGCAGCTTAGGTTTGCGGCGGGAGGGCCTTGTTTATAATGATGAGCAGTTCTTC CASSLGLRREGLVYNDEQFF
- TRBJ2-5 TRBV1 - TGCACCAGCAGCCAGTCATTAGCGGGAGAACAAGAGACCCAGTACTTC CTSSQSLAGEQETQYF
TRBD2 TRBJ2-3 TRBV6-5 - TGTGCCAGCAGTTACCGACTGGCGGGAGGGGCAGATACGCAGTATTTT CASSYRLAGGADTQYF
TRBD1 TRBJ1-2 TRBV5-4 - TGTGCCAGCAGCGGGGGACAGGGAGGAGGCTACACCTTC CASSGGQGGGYTF
- TRBJ2-3 TRBV7-2 - TGTGCCAGCAGCTTAAAAGGGGGTGGCGGAAGCACAGATACGCAGTATTTT CASSLKGGGGSTDTQYF
TRBD2 TRBJ2-7 TRBV10-3 - TGTGCCATCAGTGAGGTGGGACTAGCTTCGGGTTTGGGGGGGGAGCAGTACTTC CAISEVGLASGLGGEQYF
- TRBJ1-5 TRBV2 - TGTGCCAGCAGCCGGACGGCCCAGGATCAGCCCCAGCATTTT CASSRTAQDQPQHF
TRBD1 TRBJ2-7 TRBV4-1 - TGCGCCAGCAGCCAAGTCCTCACAGGGGGCCGTCACGAGCAGTACTTC CASSQVLTGGRHEQYF
- TRBJ2-7 TRBV9 - TGTGCCAGCAGCGGACAGACCCTAGACGAGCAGTACTTC CASSGQTLDEQYF
- TRBJ2-7 TRBV2 - TGTGCCAGCAGTGAAATGGGGGACTCCTACGAGCAGTACTTC CASSEMGDSYEQYF
- TRBJ1-1 TRBV29-1 - TGCAGCGTCGCGGGTCTGGGGGAGAGTGAAGCTTTCTTT CSVAGLGESEAFF
- TRBJ1-4 TRBV5-6 - TGTGCCAGCAGCTTGTCGGGGGGACATAATGAAAAACTGTTTTTT CASSLSGGHNEKLFF
TRBD2 TRBJ2-1 TRBV27 - TGTGCCAGCAGACCCCAGTGGGAGGGAAACAATGAGCAGTTCTTC CASRPQWEGNNEQFF
TRBD2 TRBJ2-1 TRBV28 - TGTGCCAGCAGTTTATACTGGTCGGGGGGTGGTAATGAGCAGTTCTTC CASSLYWSGGGNEQFF
- TRBJ2-7 TRBV28 once TGTGCCAGCAGTGGGATCTACGAGCAGTACTTC CASSGIYEQYF
TRBD1 TRBJ2-7 TRBV14 - TGTGCCAGCAGCCAAGGGACAGGGAGGCGAGTCTTC CASSQGTGRRVF
- TRBJ2-1 TRBV7-8 - TGTGCCAGCAGCTCTTCAGCGGGCTACTACAATGAGCAGTTCTTC CASSSSAGYYNEQFF
- TRBJ2-7 TRBV27 - TGTGCCAGCAGGCTACTGGTTAAAGCCGAGCAGTACTTC CASRLLVKAEQYF
TRBD2 TRBJ2-2 TRBV5-4 once TGTGCCAGCAGCTTGGAGGGTCTAGCGGGGAACACCGGGGAGCTGTTTTTT CASSLEGLAGNTGELFF
TRBD2 TRBJ2-3 TRBV2 - TGTGCCAGCAGTGGGGGACTAGCGGGTCCTAACACAGATACGCAGTATTTT CASSGGLAGPNTDTQYF
- TRBJ2-6 TRBV11-3 - TGTGCCAGCAGCCCCGGAGGCTCTGGGGCCAACGTCCTGACTTTC CASSPGGSGANVLTF
- TRBJ1-5 TRBV9 - TGTGCCAGCAGCGTAGGTTTCGGGGGAGGTCAGCCCCAGCATTTT CASSVGFGGGQPQHF